The T cell receptor (beta chain) described here comes from a study of CD4 and CD8 cells across lung adenocarcinoma regions. This clonotype was seen more than once but under ten times. Donors had localized lung adenocarcinoma, a non-small cell lung cancer. TCRdb analysed the PCR reads with MiXCR anew, one entry per CDR3 protein. This sample has thousands of distinct CDR3 sequences, with 40% to 50% found just once. Germline assignment: CDR1 SGHRS and CDR2 YFSETQ. CDR3 size: 11 residues. V was cut by 0 bases and J by 11 bases, with 8 bases left in between. The sequenced material came from CD4+ T cells from the margin of a lung tumor. The V and J genes are TRBV5-1 and TRBJ2-5, with D perhaps matching TRBD2 (6 bases). The receptor was isolated from a female donor with lung adenocarcinoma. The CD4 and CD8 labels of this study may be unreliable. CDR3 nucleotides: TGCGCCAGCAGCTTGGGCGGGGAGCAGTACTTC. It codes for CASSLGGEQYF.